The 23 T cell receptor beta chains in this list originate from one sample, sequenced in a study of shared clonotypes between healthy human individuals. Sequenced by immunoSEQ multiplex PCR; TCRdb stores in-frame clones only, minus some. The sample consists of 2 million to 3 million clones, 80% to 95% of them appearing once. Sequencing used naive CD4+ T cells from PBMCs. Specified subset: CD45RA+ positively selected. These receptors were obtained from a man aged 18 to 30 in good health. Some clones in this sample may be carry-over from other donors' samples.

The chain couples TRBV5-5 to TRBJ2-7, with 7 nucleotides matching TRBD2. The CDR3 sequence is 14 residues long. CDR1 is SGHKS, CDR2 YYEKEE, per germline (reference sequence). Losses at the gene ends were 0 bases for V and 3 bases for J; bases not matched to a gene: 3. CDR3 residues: CASSLGLAVYEQYF. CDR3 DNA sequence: TGTGCCAGCAGCTTGGGCCTAGCGGTCTACGAGCAGTACTTC.

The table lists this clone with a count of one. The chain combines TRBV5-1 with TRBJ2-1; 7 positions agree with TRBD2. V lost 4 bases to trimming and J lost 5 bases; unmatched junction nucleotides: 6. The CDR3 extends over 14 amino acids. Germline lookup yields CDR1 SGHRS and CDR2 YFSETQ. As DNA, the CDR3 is TGCGCCAGCAGCCGAAGCGGGACCAACAATGAGCAGTTCTTC. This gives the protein CASSRSGTNNEQFF.

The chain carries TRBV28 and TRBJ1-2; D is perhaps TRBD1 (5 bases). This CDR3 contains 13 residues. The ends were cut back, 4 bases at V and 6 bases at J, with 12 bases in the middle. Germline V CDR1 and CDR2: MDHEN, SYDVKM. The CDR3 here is CASSSGPKHGYTF. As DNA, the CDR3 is TGTGCCAGCAGTTCGGGACCTAAACATGGCTACACCTTC.

The CDR3 reads CASSGQGAGAEAFF. DNA of the CDR3: TGTGCCAGCAGTGGACAGGGGGCAGGGGCTGAAGCTTTCTTT. The chain is built from TRBV6-6 and TRBJ1-1, with 11 bases identical to TRBD1. V was clipped by 5 bases and J by 6 bases; unmatched bases: 5. Per germline, CDR1 MNHNY and CDR2 SVGAGI (reference sequence). This CDR3 contains 14 residues.

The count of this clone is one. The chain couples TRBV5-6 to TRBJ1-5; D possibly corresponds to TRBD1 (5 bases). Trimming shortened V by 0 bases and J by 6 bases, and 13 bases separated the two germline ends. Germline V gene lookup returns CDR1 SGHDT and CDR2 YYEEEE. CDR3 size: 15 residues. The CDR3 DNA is TGTGCCAGCAGCTTGGGTCGCGGGGGAAGTCAGCCCCAGCATTTT. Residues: CASSLGRGGSQPQHF. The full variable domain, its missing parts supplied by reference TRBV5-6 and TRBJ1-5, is DAGVTQSPTHLIKTRGQQVTLRCSPKSGHDTVSWYQQALGQGPQFIFQYYEEEERQRGNFPDRFSGHQFPNYSSELNVNALLLGDSALYLCASSLGRGGSQPQHFGDGTRLSIL.

CDR3 bases: TGTGCCAGCTCACTGGGGACTAGCGGAACCTACGAGCAGTACTTC. Its protein product is CASSLGTSGTYEQYF. This chain joins TRBV18 and TRBJ2-7, with 11 nucleotides matching TRBD2. Germline values: CDR1 KGHSH, CDR2 LQKENI. The CDR3 totals 15 residues. V lost 4 bases, J lost 2 bases, and 4 bases stayed unmatched.

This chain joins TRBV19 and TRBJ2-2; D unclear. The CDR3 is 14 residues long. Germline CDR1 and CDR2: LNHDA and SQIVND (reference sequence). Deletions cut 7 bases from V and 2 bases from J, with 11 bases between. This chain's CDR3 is CASTLDRNTGELFF. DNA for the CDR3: TGTGCCAGTACCCTAGATCGAAACACCGGGGAGCTGTTTTTT. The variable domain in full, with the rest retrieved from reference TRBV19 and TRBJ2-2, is DGGITQSPKYLFRKEGQNVTLSCEQNLNHDAMYWYRQDPGQGLRLIYYSQIVNDFQKGDIAEGYSVSREKKESFPLTVTSAQKNPTAFYLCASTLDRNTGELFFGEGSRLTVL.

The CDR3 nucleotides are TGTGCCAGCAGTGTTGACCCACGCGGGGAGCTGTTTTTT. Amino acids: CASSVDPRGELFF. This chain joins TRBV28 and TRBJ2-2; D is ambiguous. Germline CDR1 reads MDHEN; CDR2 reads SYDVKM. CDR3 length: 13 residues. V lost 5 bases and J lost 7, with 11 bases in between.

CDR3 in DNA: TGCAGTGCTAGGGGGATTGACGAGCAGTACTTC. Translated, it gives CSARGIDEQYF. This chain joins TRBV20-1 and TRBJ2-7; D uncertain. V was trimmed by 3 bases and J by 5 bases, leaving 8 bases between them. The CDR3 has 11 amino acids. Germline assignment: CDR1 DFQATT and CDR2 SNEGSKA (reference sequence).

The CDR3 here is CASSVGGTTGANVLTF. CDR3 nucleotides: TGTGCCAGCAGCGTAGGGGGCACTACTGGGGCCAACGTCCTGACTTTC. This sequence joins TRBV9 and TRBJ2-6, with TRBD1 as a possible D gene (5 bases). Germline V gene data show CDR1 as SGDLS and CDR2 as YYNGEE. V was trimmed by 0 bases and J by 2 bases, leaving 9 bases between them. The CDR3 spans 16 residues.

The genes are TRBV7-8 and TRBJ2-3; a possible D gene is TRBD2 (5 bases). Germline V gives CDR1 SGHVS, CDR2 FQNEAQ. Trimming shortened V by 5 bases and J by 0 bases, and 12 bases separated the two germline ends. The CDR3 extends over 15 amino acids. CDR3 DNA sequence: TGTGCCAGCAGCCCAAGCGGTCCTAGCACAGATACGCAGTATTTT. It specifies CASSPSGPSTDTQYF.

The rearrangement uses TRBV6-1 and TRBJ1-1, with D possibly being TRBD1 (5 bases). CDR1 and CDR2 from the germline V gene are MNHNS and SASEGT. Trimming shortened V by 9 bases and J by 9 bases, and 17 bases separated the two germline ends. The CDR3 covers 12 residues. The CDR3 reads CASTDSALQAFF. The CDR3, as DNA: TGTGCCAGTACTGACAGCGCTCTACAAGCTTTCTTT.

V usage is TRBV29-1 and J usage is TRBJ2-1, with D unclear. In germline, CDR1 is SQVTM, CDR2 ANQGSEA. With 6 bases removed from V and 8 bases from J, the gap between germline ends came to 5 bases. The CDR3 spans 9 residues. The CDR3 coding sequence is TGCAGCGTAAAGGATGAGCAGTTCTTC. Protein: CSVKDEQFF.

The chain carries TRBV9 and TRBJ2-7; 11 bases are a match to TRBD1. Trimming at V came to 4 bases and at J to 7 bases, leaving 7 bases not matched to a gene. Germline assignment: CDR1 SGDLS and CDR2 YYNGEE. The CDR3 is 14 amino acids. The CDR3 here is CASSIGQGAREQYF. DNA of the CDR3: TGTGCCAGCAGCATCGGACAGGGGGCGAGGGAGCAGTACTTC.

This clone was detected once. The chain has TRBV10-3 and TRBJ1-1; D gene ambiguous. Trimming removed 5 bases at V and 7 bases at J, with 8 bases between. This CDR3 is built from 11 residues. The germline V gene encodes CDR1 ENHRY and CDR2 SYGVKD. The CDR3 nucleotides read TGTGCCATCAGTTCAGCAGTTGAAGCTTTCTTT. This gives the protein CAISSAVEAFF.

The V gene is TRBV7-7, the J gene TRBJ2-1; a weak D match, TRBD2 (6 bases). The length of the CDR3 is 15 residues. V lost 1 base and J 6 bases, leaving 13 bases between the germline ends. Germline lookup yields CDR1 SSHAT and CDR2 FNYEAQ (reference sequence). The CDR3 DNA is TGTGCCAGCAGCTTAGGAGGTGCCGGGGGCAATGAGCAGTTCTTC. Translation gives CASSLGGAGGNEQFF.

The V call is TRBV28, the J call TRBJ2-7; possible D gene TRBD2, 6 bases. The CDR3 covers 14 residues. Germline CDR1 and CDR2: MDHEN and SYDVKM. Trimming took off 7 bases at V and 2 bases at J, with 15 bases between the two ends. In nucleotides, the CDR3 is TGTGCCAGCACCACTACGGGAGTACCCTACGAGCAGTACTTC. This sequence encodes CASTTTGVPYEQYF.

CDR3 in amino acids: CATGFYEQYF. The CDR3 coding sequence is TGTGCCACCGGATTTTACGAGCAGTACTTC. V is TRBV30 and J is TRBJ2-7; the D is unclear. The length of the CDR3 is 10 residues. Trimming removed 8 bases from V and 4 bases from J, with 9 bases in between. Germline CDR1 reads GTSNPN; CDR2 reads SVGIG (reference sequence).

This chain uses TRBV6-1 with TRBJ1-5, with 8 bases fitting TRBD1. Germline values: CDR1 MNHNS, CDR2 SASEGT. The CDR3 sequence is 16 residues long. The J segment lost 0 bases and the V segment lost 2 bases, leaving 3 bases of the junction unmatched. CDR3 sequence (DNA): TGTGCCAGCAGTGAATGGGGACAGGATAGCAATCAGCCCCAGCATTTT. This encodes CASSEWGQDSNQPQHF.

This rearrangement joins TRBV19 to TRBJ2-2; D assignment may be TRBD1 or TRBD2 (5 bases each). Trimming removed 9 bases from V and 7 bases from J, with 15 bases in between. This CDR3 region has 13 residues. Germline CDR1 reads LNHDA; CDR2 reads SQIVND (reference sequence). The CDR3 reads CASQGRGVGELFF. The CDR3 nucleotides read TGTGCCAGCCAAGGGAGAGGGGTCGGGGAGCTGTTTTTT.

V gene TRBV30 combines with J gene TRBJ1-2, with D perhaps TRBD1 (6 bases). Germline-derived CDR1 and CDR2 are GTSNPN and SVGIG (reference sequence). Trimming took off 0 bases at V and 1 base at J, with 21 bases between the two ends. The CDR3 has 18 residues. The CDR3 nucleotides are TGTGCCTGGAGTGTAGGGATTGGGAGGACAGAACTTAACTATGGCTACACCTTC. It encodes CAWSVGIGRTELNYGYTF.

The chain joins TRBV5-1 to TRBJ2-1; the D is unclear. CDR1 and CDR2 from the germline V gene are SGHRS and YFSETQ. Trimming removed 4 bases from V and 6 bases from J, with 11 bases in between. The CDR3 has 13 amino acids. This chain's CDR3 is CASSPVFPNEQFF. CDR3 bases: TGCGCCAGCAGCCCCGTTTTCCCCAATGAGCAGTTCTTC.

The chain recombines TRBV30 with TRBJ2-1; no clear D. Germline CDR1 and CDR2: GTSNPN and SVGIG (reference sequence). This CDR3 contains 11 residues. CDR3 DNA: TGTGGGTCTAGCTCCTACAATGAGCAGTTCTTC. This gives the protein CGSSSYNEQFF.